The source of this TCR beta chain is a study of shared clonotypes between healthy human individuals. Only a few counts were recorded for this clone. What it binds is unknown. Deep-level running was used for the assay. Researchers divided each subset's genomic DNA evenly across several immunoSEQ plates. The DNA input per sorted-subset replicate PCR was 200 to 250 ng, corresponding to roughly 30,000 T cell genomes. TCRdb keeps only in-frame clones here, not all; method: immunoSEQ multiplex PCR. There are around 1.1 million clones in the sample; approximately 80% occur only once, and about 0.94% lies in the top ten. Regarding the study as a whole: Non-shared clonotypes had lower generation probabilities than clonotypes shared by all four sorted-subset donors.

Losses at the gene ends were 7 bases for V and 1 base for J; bases not matched to a gene: 6. The CDR3 extends over 15 amino acids. CDR1 is SGHNT and CDR2 is YYREEE in the germline V gene (reference sequence). Material: memory CD4+ T cells from PBMCs. Subset denoted: CD45RA-negative fraction. The gene calls are TRBV5-4 and TRBJ2-5; 11 positions match TRBD2. The sequence came from a man between 18 and 35 years old in good health. Some clones in this sample may be carry-over from other donors' samples. For the CDR3, the DNA is TGTGCCAGCGGTAGCGGGAGGGGACCCCAAGAGACCCAGTACTTC. Translating gives CASGSGRGPQETQYF.